The present TCR beta chain was sequenced within a study of blood T cell repertoires in COVID-19 (dated by TCRdb to the early 2020s). Study-level background: The collaborator samples originated in the United States, Italy and Spain and spanned the acute and convalescent phases of COVID-19. HLA class I and class II types, where available, came from metadata supplied by the sample provider rather than from assay-based typing. The prospective study material was composed of cDNA or gDNA derived from T cells, B-cell-depleted T cells, or PBMCs. A de-identified subject ID, COVID-19 status, age in years and sex were almost always included in the sample metadata. Subjects who had been exposed to COVID-19, were actively infected with it, or had recovered from it provided the deeply sampled blood TCRbeta repertoires that made up the dataset. The repertoires were released in a freely available public database intended as a resource for research on the immune response to SARS-CoV-2. The samples were drawn from the first 160 participants of the ongoing ImmuneRACE study and from 950 to 1,500 subjects provided by 6 global collaborators.

The paper's findings and limits, for the study overall: The quantity of clinical and demographic metadata differed by source and by participant and was supplied without curation.

The germline V and J ends show losses of 4 bases and 5 bases respectively, and no gene match explains 3 bases of the junction. Taken from cysteine to phenylalanine, the CDR3 has 15 residues. The entry retains the CDR3 DNA only, 45 bases that are in frame from base 1. As encoded in the germline V gene (reference sequence), CDR1 is SGHKS while CDR2 is YYEKEE. TCRbeta CDR3 regions were amplified from genomic DNA by means of the immunoSEQ Assay, a bias-controlled multiplex PCR. The original methods were these. The number of nucleated cells in each sample was estimated from the amplification of reference gene primers within the assay. To quantify the absolute abundance of each unique TCRbeta CDR3 rearrangement, sequence reads were collapsed and filtered. For each sample, productive Simpson clonality was calculated as the square root of Simpson's diversity index over productive rearrangements. Held by TCRdb, this immuneACCESS table contains in-frame sequences only and omits some clones. Under half of the omission traces to an unresolved V gene where checked; the cause of the rest is unknown. V and J calls and clone size are those listed in that table; D and trimming were worked out from the DNA. Present in this sample are about 200,000 clones, approximately 90% of which were seen just once. Approximately 1.1% of the sample lies in the top ten.

Details on this clone: Its target antigen remains unknown. Per-nucleotide qualities are absent, and no much larger clonotype sits a single base away. At the DNA level, this CDR3 is encoded by other sequences in the same sample as well.

In the prospective study, participants were about 18 to 90 years old, resided in approximately 22 geographic areas of the United States, and were enrolled through a virtual design. In the prospective study, cohorts were assigned on the basis of participant-reported clinical history obtained from a screening survey and a study questionnaire. For ImmuneRACE Cohort 3, a participant was defined as recovered based on two consecutive negative NP/OP PCR tests, clearance by a healthcare professional, or resolution of symptoms. Mobile phlebotomists in the prospective study collected whole blood, serum and a nasopharyngeal or oropharyngeal swab from every participant. Participants in the prospective study had the option to provide additional blood draws and questionnaires over an approximately 2-month period. Before DNA extraction, blood samples from the prospective study were shipped at room temperature or frozen.

Sequencing was done on a sample of PBMCs or T cells enriched from blood (not recorded which). The V gene is TRBV5-5 and the J gene is TRBJ2-3, with TRBD2 matching 14 junction bases. The sequence came from a man between 25 and 39 years old who had recovered from COVID-19. The bases read TGTGCCAGCAGCCCTGGACTAGCGGGGGGAGATACGCAGTATTTT. Its product reads: CASSPGLAGGDTQYF.